Detailed here is one T cell receptor beta chain. This sample was included in a study of blood T cell repertoires in COVID-19. Across the study: Acute and convalescent COVID-19 specimens originated in the United States, Italy and Spain.

As processed by the authors: Amplification of reference gene primers was used by the study to estimate nucleated cell counts. Only in-frame clones appear in the TCRdb table, and some are missing; sequencing was by immunoSEQ multiplex PCR. That table furnishes V, J and clone size, whereas the DNA furnished D and trimming. The sample lists approximately 77,000 clones; roughly 85% were seen once. This CDR3 is built from 16 residues. V lost 0 bases and J lost 2; bases outside the gene matches: 6. Per the germline V gene, CDR1 is SGHRS and CDR2 is YFSETQ. The chain carries TRBV5-1 and TRBJ2-3, with 7 bases matching TRBD2. The sample consisted of peripheral blood. This clonotype was sampled from a man over 45 with COVID-19, enrolled during active disease. The CDR3 nucleotides are TGCGCCAGCAGCTTGGGTGCTAGCGGTTACACAGATACGCAGTATTTT. It yields the protein CASSLGASGYTDTQYF.